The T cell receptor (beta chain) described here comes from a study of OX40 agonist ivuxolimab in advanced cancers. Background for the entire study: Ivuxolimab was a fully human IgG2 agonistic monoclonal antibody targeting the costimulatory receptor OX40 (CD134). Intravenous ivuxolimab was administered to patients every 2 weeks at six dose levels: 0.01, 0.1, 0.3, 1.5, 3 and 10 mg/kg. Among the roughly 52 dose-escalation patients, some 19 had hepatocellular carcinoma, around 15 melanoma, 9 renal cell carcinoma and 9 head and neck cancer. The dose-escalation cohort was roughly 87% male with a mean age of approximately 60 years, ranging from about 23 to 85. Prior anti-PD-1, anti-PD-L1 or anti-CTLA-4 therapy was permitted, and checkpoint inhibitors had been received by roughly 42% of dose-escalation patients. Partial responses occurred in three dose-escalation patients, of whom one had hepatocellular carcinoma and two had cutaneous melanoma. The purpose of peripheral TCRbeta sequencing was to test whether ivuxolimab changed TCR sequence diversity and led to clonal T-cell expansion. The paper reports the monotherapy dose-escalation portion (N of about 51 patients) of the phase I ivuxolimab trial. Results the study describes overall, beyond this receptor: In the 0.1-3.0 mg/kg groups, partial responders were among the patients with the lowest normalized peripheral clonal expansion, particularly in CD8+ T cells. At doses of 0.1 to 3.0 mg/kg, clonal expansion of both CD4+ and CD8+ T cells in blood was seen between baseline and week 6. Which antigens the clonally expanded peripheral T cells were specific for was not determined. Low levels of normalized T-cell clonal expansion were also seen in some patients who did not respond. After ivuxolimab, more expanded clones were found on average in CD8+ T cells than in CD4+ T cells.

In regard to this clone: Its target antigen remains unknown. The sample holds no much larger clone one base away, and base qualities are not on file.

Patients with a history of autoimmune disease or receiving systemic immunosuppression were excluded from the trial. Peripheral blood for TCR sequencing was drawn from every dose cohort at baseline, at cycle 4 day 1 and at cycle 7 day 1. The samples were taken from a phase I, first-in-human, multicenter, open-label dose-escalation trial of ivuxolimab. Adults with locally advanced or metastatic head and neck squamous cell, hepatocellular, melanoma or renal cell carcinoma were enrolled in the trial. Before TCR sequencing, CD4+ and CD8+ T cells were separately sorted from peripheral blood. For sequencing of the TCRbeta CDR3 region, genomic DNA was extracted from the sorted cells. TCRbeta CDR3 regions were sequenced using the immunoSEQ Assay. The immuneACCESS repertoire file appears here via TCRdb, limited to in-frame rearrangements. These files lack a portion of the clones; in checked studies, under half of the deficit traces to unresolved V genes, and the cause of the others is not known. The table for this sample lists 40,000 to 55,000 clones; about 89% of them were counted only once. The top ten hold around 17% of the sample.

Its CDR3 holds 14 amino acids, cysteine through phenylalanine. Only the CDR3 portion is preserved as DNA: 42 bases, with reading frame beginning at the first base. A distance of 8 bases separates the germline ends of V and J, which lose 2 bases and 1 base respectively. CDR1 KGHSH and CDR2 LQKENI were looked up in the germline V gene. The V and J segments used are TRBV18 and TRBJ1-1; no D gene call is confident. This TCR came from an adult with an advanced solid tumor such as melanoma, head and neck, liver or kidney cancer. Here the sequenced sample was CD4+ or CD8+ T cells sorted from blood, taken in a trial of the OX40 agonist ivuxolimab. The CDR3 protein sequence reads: CASSPSGENTEAFF. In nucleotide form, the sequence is TGTGCCAGCTCACCATCCGGGGAGAACACTGAAGCTTTCTTT.